This T cell receptor beta chain stems from a study of blood T cell repertoires in COVID-19. TCRdb's copy holds only in-frame clones and misses some; the assay was immunoSEQ multiplex PCR. The sample has about 140,000 clones, 80% to 90% seen once. V shed 0 bases and J 3 bases; nucleotides not matched to a gene: 3. Per germline, CDR1 SGHDN and CDR2 FVKESK. The CDR3 sequence is 16 residues long. Material: PBMCs or T cells enriched from blood (not recorded which). V gene TRBV14 combines with J gene TRBJ1-3, with 9 nucleotides matching TRBD1. This receptor was taken from a man in his forties or fifties who had recovered from COVID-19. CDR3 DNA: TGTGCCAGCAGCCAAGATTGGACAGGGGTTGGAAACACCATATATTTT. Translated: CASSQDWTGVGNTIYF.